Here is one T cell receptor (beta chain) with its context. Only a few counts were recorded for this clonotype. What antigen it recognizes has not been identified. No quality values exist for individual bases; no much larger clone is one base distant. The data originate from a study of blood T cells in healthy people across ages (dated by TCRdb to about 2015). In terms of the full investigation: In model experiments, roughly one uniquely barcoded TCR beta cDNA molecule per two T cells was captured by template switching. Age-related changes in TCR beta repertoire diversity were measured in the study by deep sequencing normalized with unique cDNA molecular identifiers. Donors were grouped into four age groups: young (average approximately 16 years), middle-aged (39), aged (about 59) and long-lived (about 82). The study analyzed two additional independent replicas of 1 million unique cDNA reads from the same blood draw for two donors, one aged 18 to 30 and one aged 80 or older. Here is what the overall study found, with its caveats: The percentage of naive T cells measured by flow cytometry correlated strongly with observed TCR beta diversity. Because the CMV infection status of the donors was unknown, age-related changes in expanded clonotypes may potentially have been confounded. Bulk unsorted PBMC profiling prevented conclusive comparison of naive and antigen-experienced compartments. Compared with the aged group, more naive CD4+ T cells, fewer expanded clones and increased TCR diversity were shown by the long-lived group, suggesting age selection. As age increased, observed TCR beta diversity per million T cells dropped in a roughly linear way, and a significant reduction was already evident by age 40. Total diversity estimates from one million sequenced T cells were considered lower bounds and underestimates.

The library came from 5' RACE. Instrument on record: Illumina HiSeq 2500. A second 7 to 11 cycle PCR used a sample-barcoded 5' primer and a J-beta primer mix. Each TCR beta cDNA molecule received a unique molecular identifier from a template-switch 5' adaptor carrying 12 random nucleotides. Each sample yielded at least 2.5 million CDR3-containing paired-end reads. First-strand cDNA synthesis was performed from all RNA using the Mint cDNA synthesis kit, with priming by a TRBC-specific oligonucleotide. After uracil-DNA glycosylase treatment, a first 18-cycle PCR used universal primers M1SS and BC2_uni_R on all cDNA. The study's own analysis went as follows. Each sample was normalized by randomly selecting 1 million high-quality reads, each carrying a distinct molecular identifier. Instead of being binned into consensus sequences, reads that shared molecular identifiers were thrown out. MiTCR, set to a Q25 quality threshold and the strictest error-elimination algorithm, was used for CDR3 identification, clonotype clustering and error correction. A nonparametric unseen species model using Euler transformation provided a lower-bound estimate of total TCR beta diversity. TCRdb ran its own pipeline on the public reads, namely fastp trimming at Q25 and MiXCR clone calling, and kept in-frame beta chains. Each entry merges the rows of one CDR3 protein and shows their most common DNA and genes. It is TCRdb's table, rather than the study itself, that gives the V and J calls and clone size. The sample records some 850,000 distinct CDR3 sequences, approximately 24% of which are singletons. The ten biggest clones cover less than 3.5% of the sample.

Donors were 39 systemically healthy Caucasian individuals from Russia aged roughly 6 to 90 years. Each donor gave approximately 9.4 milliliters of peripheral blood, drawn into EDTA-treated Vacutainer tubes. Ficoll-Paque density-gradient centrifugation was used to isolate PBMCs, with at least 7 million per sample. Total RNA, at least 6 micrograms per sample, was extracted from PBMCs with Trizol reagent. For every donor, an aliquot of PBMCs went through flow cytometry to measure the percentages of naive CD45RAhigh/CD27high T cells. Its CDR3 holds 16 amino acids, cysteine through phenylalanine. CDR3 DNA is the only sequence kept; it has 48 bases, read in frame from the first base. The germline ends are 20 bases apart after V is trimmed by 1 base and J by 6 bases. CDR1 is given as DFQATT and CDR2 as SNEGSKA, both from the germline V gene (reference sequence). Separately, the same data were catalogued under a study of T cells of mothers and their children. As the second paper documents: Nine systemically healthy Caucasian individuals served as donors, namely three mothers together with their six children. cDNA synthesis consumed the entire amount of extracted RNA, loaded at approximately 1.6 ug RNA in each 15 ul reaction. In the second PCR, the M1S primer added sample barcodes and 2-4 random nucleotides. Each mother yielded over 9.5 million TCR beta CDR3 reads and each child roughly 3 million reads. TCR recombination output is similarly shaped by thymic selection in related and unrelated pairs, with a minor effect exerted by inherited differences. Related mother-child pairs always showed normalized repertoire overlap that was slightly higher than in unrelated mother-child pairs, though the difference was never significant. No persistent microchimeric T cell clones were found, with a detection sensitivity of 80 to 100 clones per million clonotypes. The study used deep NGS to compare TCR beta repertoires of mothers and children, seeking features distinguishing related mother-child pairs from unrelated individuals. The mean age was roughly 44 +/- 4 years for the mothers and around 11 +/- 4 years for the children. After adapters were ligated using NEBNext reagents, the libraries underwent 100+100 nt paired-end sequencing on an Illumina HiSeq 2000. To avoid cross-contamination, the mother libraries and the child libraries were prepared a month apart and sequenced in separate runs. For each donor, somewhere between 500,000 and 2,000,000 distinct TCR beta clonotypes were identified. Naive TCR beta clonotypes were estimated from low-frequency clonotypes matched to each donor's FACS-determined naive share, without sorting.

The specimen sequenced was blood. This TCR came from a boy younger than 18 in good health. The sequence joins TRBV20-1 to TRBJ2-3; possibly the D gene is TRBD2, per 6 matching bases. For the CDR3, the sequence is CSARVGAAGGWDTQYF. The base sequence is TGCAGTGCTAGAGTGGGTGCAGCGGGCGGGTGGGATACGCAGTATTTT.